One sample yielded the 30 T cell receptor beta chains listed below, sequenced in a study of OX40 agonist ivuxolimab in advanced cancers. This table comes from immunoSEQ multiplex PCR, and its TCRdb copy is limited to in-frame clones, with some not included. The table shows roughly 100,000 clones, with roughly 80% occurring only once. The sample consisted of CD4+ or CD8+ T cells sorted from blood, taken in a trial of the OX40 agonist ivuxolimab. The receptors derive from an adult with an advanced solid tumor such as melanoma, head and neck, liver or kidney cancer.

In regard to this clone: Other DNA sequences within the sample encode an identical CDR3. The chain links TRBV18 to TRBJ2-7, with D perhaps TRBD1 (6 bases). The CDR3 has 13 residues. Trimming removed 2 bases at V and 3 bases at J, with 8 bases between. CDR1 is KGHSH and CDR2 is LQKENI in the germline V gene. CDR3 nucleotide sequence: TGTGCCAGCTCACCAAAACAGGGCTACGAGCAGTACTTC. Protein sequence: CASSPKQGYEQYF.

The J gene is TRBJ2-7, the V gene TRBV2, with D tentatively TRBD1 (6 bases). This CDR3 comprises 14 residues. Trimming cost V 5 bases and J 0 bases, with 11 bases left between them. Per the germline V gene, CDR1 is SNHLY and CDR2 is FYNNEI. CDR3 DNA sequence: TGTGCCAGCAGTCCAGACAGGAGCTCCTACGAGCAGTACTTC. Translated, it gives CASSPDRSSYEQYF.

This chain connects TRBV2 to TRBJ2-1; D not certain. The CDR3 is made up of 10 amino acids. Trimming took 4 bases from V and 9 from J, leaving 4 bases between them. CDR1 and CDR2 from the germline V gene are SNHLY and FYNNEI. The CDR3 spells CASSVGEQFF. DNA for the CDR3: TGTGCCAGCAGTGTGGGTGAGCAGTTCTTC.

V and J are TRBV15 and TRBJ2-6, with D tentatively TRBD1 or TRBD2 (5 bases each). CDR1 and CDR2 (germline): LNHNV, YYDKDF (reference sequence). V lost 0 bases to trimming and J lost 2 bases, with 8 bases between them. The CDR3 runs 16 residues. CDR3 bases: TGTGCCACCAGCAGAGATCGGGGCGCTGGGGCCAACGTCCTGACTTTC. This translates into CATSRDRGAGANVLTF.

The rearrangement joins TRBV7-9 to TRBJ1-3; D is unresolved. V was cut by 5 bases and J by 1 base, with 18 bases left in between. The CDR3 sequence is 17 residues long. The germline gives CDR1 SEHNR, CDR2 FQNEAQ (reference sequence). The CDR3 loop is CASSPLTRGLSGNTIYF. CDR3 sequence (DNA): TGTGCCAGCAGCCCACTCACACGCGGGCTGTCTGGAAACACCATATATTTT.

The chain recombines TRBV10-3 with TRBJ2-7, with a weak D call TRBD2 (5 bases). Germline assignment: CDR1 ENHRY and CDR2 SYGVKD. This CDR3 contains 15 residues. Between the trimmed V and J ends, which lost 0 bases and 3 bases, there was a span of 12 bases. The CDR3 region is CAISESRLSIYEQYF. The CDR3, as DNA: TGTGCCATCAGTGAGTCGCGACTATCAATCTACGAGCAGTACTTC.

The rearrangement links TRBV28 to TRBJ2-7; D call uncertain. The CDR3 has 14 amino acids. Germline V gene lookup returns CDR1 MDHEN and CDR2 SYDVKM. V was cut by 3 bases and J by 2 bases, with 11 bases left in between. CDR3 in amino acids: CASSFGGGPYEQYF. CDR3 sequence (DNA): TGTGCCAGCAGTTTTGGTGGCGGTCCCTACGAGCAGTACTTC.

The chain carries TRBV19 and TRBJ2-7; D remains ambiguous. Germline V CDR1 and CDR2: LNHDA, SQIVND (reference sequence). The CDR3 has 13 amino acids. Deletions cut 6 bases from V and 1 base from J, with 10 bases between. Written as DNA, the CDR3 is TGTGCCAGTAGCCCCATCAATTCCTACGAGCAGTACTTC. Protein: CASSPINSYEQYF.

Here the CDR3 reads CASSLMAGFDYEQYF. Written as DNA, the CDR3 is TGTGCCAGCAGCTTAATGGCGGGTTTTGACTACGAGCAGTACTTC. This chain connects TRBV7-3 to TRBJ2-7; weak D call: TRBD2 (5 bases). The CDR3 runs to 15 residues. V was trimmed by 1 base and J by 3 bases, leaving 13 bases between them. Germline CDR1 reads SGHTA; CDR2 reads FQGTGA.

This clone was picked up a small number of times. The chain carries TRBV6-1 and TRBJ1-5; weak D call: TRBD1 (6 bases). The V gene lost 4 bases and the J gene lost 2 bases, with 18 bases spanning the gap. This CDR3 spans 17 amino acids. Germline-derived CDR1 and CDR2 are MNHNS and SASEGT. Written as DNA, the CDR3 is TGTGCCAGCAGTGTCCCGGGGAGGGGGGAGGGCAATCAGCCCCAGCATTTT. This translates into CASSVPGRGEGNQPQHF.

The chain recombines TRBV7-6 with TRBJ2-5; 9 bases map to TRBD2. With 5 bases clipped from V and 6 bases from J, the junction kept 13 bases outside the gene matches. The CDR3 runs to 16 residues. Germline V gene data show CDR1 as SGHVS and CDR2 as FNYEAQ. The CDR3 region is CASSQGASGTVQTQYF. CDR3 in DNA: TGTGCCAGCAGCCAAGGGGCTAGCGGGACTGTTCAGACCCAGTACTTC.

The V call is TRBV7-9, the J call TRBJ2-3; D possibly corresponds to TRBD2 (5 bases). Per germline, CDR1 SEHNR and CDR2 FQNEAQ (reference sequence). This CDR3 is 17 amino acids long. Trimming stripped 4 bases from V and 0 bases from J, with 17 bases between. The CDR3 DNA reads as TGTGCCAGCAGCTCCACCTCTAGCAGAACTAGCACAGATACGCAGTATTTT. This gives the protein CASSSTSSRTSTDTQYF.

The CDR3 loop reads CASSLDRGPYGYTF. The CDR3 nucleotides are TGTGCCAGCAGTTTGGACAGGGGACCCTATGGCTACACCTTC. J is TRBJ1-2 and V is TRBV6-5; 9 bases match TRBD1. V was pared by 4 bases and J by 4 bases, with 4 bases of the junction left unmatched. CDR3 size: 14 residues. Germline CDR1 reads MNHEY; CDR2 reads SVGAGI.

The chain carries TRBV9 and TRBJ2-3, with TRBD1 matching over 7 bases. The J segment lost 1 base and the V segment lost 0 bases, leaving 11 bases of the junction unmatched. The CDR3 totals 18 residues. Per germline, CDR1 SGDLS and CDR2 YYNGEE. CDR3 coding DNA: TGTGCCAGCAGCGTAGGAGGGGGCGGAGGAGGAGGCACAGATACGCAGTATTTT. It encodes CASSVGGGGGGGTDTQYF.

J is TRBJ1-2 and V is TRBV9; no reliable D call. Trimming took off 0 bases at V and 4 bases at J, with 4 bases between the two ends. The CDR3 is made up of 12 amino acids. Germline V lookup: CDR1 SGDLS, CDR2 YYNGEE. CDR3 DNA: TGTGCCAGCAGCGTAGGGCTCTATGGCTACACCTTC. Protein product: CASSVGLYGYTF.

J is TRBJ1-5 and V is TRBV28; 8 bases are shared with TRBD1. This CDR3 has 15 residues. The V gene end was trimmed by 6 bases and the J gene end by 3 bases; junction bases not matched to a gene: 7. Per the germline V gene, CDR1 is MDHEN and CDR2 is SYDVKM. Written as DNA, the CDR3 is TGTGCCAGCAGACCCGGGACAGGCAACAATCAGCCCCAGCATTTT. Protein sequence: CASRPGTGNNQPQHF.

This sequence joins TRBV7-8 and TRBJ2-5; TRBD1 aligns across 7 bases. The CDR3 contains 12 residues. Germline V lookup: CDR1 SGHVS, CDR2 FQNEAQ. The J segment lost 9 bases and the V segment lost 4 bases, leaving 5 bases of the junction unmatched. The CDR3 sequence is CASSWTGSAQYF. The DNA of the CDR3 is TGTGCCAGCAGCTGGACAGGCTCGGCCCAGTACTTC.

V is TRBV5-4 and J is TRBJ1-1; tentatively, D is TRBD1 (6 bases). Looked up from germline, CDR1 is SGHNT and CDR2 is YYREEE (reference sequence). The CDR3 runs 17 residues. V dropped 6 bases and J dropped 5 bases, with 26 bases sitting between them. CDR3 in DNA: TGTGCCAGCACCATGGGGAACAGGGCTCTCCAGGGGACTGAAGCTTTCTTT. It yields the protein CASTMGNRALQGTEAFF.

The J gene is TRBJ1-5, the V gene TRBV6-5; tentatively, D is TRBD1 (5 bases). CDR1 is MNHEY and CDR2 is SVGAGI in the germline V gene. This CDR3 has 14 residues. Trimming left V 6 bases short and J 5 bases short, with 14 bases between. Here the CDR3 DNA reads TGTGCCAGCAGCATTGATGGGGGGGATCAGCCCCAGCATTTT. Its protein is CASSIDGGDQPQHF.

The chain combines TRBV9 with TRBJ2-5; D unclear. Trimming removed 3 bases at V and 6 bases at J, with 12 bases between. This CDR3 is 13 amino acids long. Germline assignment: CDR1 SGDLS and CDR2 YYNGEE. The CDR3 DNA is TGTGCCAGCAGCGAATCGGACGGGCAGACCCAGTACTTC. Protein product: CASSESDGQTQYF.

V is TRBV29-1 and J is TRBJ2-7; 7 positions agree with TRBD1. V lost 6 bases to trimming and J lost 3 bases; unmatched junction nucleotides: 2. The CDR3 consists of 11 residues. CDR1 is SQVTM and CDR2 is ANQGSEA in the germline V gene. In nucleotides, the CDR3 is TGCAGCGTCTCAGGGGGCTACGAGCAGTACTTC. This encodes CSVSGGYEQYF.

This chain connects TRBV7-8 to TRBJ2-1, with 9 bases that match TRBD2. In germline, CDR1 is SGHVS, CDR2 FQNEAQ. This CDR3 comprises 18 residues. Losses at the gene ends were 1 base for V and 1 base for J; bases not matched to a gene: 8. The chain's CDR3 is CASSLVVSGSLSYNEQFF. CDR3 bases: TGTGCCAGCAGCTTAGTCGTTAGCGGGAGTTTGTCCTACAATGAGCAGTTCTTC.

The genes are TRBV15 and TRBJ1-5; no reliable D call. V lost 3 bases, J lost 1 base, and 19 bases lay in between. The CDR3 spans 18 residues. In germline, CDR1 is LNHNV, CDR2 YYDKDF (reference sequence). The CDR3 coding sequence is TGTGCCACCAGCAGGTCGAGGCCGGCAGAAAGAAGCAATCAGCCCCAGCATTTT. It codes for CATSRSRPAERSNQPQHF. Together with reference TRBV15 and TRBJ1-5, the CDR3 gives the full variable domain: DAMVIQNPRYQVTQFGKPVTLSCSQTLNHNVMYWYQQKSSQAPKLLFHYYDKDFNNEADTPDNFQSRRPNTSFCFLDIRSPGLGDTAMYLCATSRSRPAERSNQPQHFGDGTRLSIL.

The chain couples TRBV30 to TRBJ2-2; D ambiguous. V lost 4 bases to trimming and J lost 2 bases, with 8 bases between them. The germline CDR1 and CDR2 sequences are GTSNPN and SVGIG (reference sequence). CDR3 length: 13 amino acids. The CDR3 loop reads CAWKGYNTGELFF. The CDR3, as DNA: TGTGCCTGGAAAGGATACAACACCGGGGAGCTGTTTTTT.

This chain connects TRBV7-9 to TRBJ2-2, with unresolved D. V gave up 3 bases and J gave up 4 bases, with 12 bases separating them. Germline CDR1 and CDR2: SEHNR and FQNEAQ (reference sequence). This CDR3 has 15 residues. CDR3 in amino acids: CASSFLGVSTGELFF. CDR3 bases: TGTGCCAGCAGCTTTCTTGGTGTGAGCACCGGGGAGCTGTTTTTT.

This chain links TRBV5-1 with TRBJ1-2; D is uncertain. The CDR3 covers 13 residues. V was pared by 1 base and J by 8 bases, with 12 bases between. Germline CDR1 SGHRS, CDR2 YFSETQ. CDR3 sequence (DNA): TGCGCCAGCAGCTTGACGTCAGATCGAGGCTACACCTTC. This codes for CASSLTSDRGYTF.

The chain employs TRBV7-2 and TRBJ1-1; tentatively, D is TRBD1 (5 bases). Germline assignment: CDR1 SGHTA and CDR2 FQGNSA. The V end lost 4 bases, the J end lost 3 bases, and 15 bases lay between the germline ends. This CDR3 has 15 residues. The DNA of the CDR3 is TGTGCCAGCAGCTCTACACGGGACGGAGACACTGAAGCTTTCTTT. Its protein is CASSSTRDGDTEAFF.

The chain couples TRBV5-3 to TRBJ1-2; D is perhaps TRBD1 (5 bases). TRBV5-3 is reported as an ORF; its role is uncertain. The CDR3 contains 13 residues. V was trimmed by 0 bases and J by 4 bases, leaving 7 bases between them. CDR3 sequence (DNA): TGTGCCAGAAGCTTGGAGGGGACCTATGGCTACACCTTC. Translating it yields CARSLEGTYGYTF.

The chain recombines TRBV25-1 with TRBJ2-2, with a tentative D call TRBD2 (5 bases). V lost 1 base and J lost 5, with 8 bases in between. Germline CDR1 is MGHDK and CDR2 is SYGVNS. The CDR3 totals 14 residues. In DNA, the CDR3 is TGTGCCAGCAGTGAATGGGAGCGAACCGGGGAGCTGTTTTTT. Translating it yields CASSEWERTGELFF.

This chain links TRBV6-5 with TRBJ2-5, with D maybe TRBD2 (5 bases). CDR1 and CDR2 from the germline V gene are MNHEY and SVGAGI. The CDR3 totals 13 residues. V lost 5 bases to trimming and J lost 4 bases, with 11 bases between them. CDR3 sequence reads: CASSKTILETQYF. The CDR3 bases are TGTGCCAGCAGTAAGACTATACTAGAGACCCAGTACTTC.